The clone carrying this TCR beta chain was seen a few times. Its cognate antigen is unknown. The data were taken from a study of immune evolution from preneoplasia to lung adenocarcinoma. Study-level points and caveats: Normal lung had highest clonality; later lesions appeared denser, more diverse. Top clone frequencies peaked in normal lung, apparently declining through invasive adenocarcinoma.

Histologic diagnosis was independently verified by two lung pathologists. The CDR3 is made up of 20 amino acids. TCRdb keeps only in-frame clones here, not all; method: immunoSEQ multiplex PCR. The sample lists some 11,000 clones; approximately 80% were seen once. Sequenced sample: FFPE normal lung tissue adjacent to the tumor. The sequence was obtained from a person in their sixties or seventies with lung adenocarcinoma. Some clones in this sample may be carry-over from other donors' samples. The J gene is TRBJ2-6, the V gene TRBV12-2; the D call in the table, TRBD2, was not verified against the DNA. TRBV12-2 is a pseudogene segment. CDR3 amino acids: CASRLGTGGGSLFGANVLTF. CDR3 DNA sequence: TGTGCAAGTCGCTTAGGCACTGGAGGCGGGTCCCTCTTTGGGGCCAACGTCCTGACTTTC.